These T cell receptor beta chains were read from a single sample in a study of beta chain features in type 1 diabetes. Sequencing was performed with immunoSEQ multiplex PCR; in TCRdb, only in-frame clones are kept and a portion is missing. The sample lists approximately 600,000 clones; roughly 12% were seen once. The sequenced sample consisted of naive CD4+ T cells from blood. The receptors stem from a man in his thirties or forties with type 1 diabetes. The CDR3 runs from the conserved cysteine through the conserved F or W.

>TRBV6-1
CASSEIGLAGGNEQFF
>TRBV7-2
CASSFKGANYGYTF
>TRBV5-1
CASSLEGQRGTSTDTQYF
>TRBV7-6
CASSTSGALAFF
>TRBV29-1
CSVTGSGGTDTQYF
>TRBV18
CASTTGPDNSPLHF
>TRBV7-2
CASSLAQGGQPQHF
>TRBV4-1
CASSQAGGLTGELFF
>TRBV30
CAWIPFPQTGSSGANVLTF
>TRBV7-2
CASSLQGNQETQYF
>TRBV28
CASSLRATNEKLFF
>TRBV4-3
CASSQDTEKLFF
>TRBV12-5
CASGPGLAGGNEQFF
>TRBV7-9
CASSQRLPGHEAFF
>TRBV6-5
CASSYYEGGKNIQYF
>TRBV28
CASSLPQEHQPQHF
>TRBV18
CASSPDSIYEQYF
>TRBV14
CASSPDRGFEFF
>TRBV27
CASSSNYGNTIYF
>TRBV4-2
CASSQDAGVSGANVLTF
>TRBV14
CASSQVRVGLYNEQFF
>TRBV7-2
CASSQGQGVFYGYTF
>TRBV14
CASSRGSRF
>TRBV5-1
CASSLVGNEQYF
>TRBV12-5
CASGLVGSPLHF
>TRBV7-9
CASSTGLASTDTQYF
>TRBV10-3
CAISESLNQPQHF
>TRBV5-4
CASSTWTGGYSNTEAFF
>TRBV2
CASSPENIQYF
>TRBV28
CASRWTGTGEQYF
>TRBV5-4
CASSPSPGQGIMNEQFF
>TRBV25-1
CASSGRLGRTQETQYF
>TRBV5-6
CASSLVGYGYTF
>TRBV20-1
CSARVSETQYF
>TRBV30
CAWNAQQGGDQPQHF
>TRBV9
CASSFNELNEQFF
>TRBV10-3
CAISEKKQEIGETQYF
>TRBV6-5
CASSYVGGLSEKLFF
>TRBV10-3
CAISYQVTSYNEQFF
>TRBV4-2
CASSLGQGPDTQYF
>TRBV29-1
CSVEITDGNTEAFF
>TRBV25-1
CASSESAGRGVYGYTF
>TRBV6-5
CASSRTVSNQPQHF
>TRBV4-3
CASSQGLSSYNSPLHF
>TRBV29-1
CSVGEGTHLTDTQYF
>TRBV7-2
CASSPSGGYGYTF
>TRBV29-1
CSVEADTATKNIQYF
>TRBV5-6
CASSLGQGLYGYTF
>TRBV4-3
CASSQLHRGTHGYTF
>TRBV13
CASSFPSSGQQETQYF
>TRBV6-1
CASSEFYGVAGISTGANVLTF
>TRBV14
CASSAHREWAVF
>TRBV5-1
CASSLTGEVSPLHF
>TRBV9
CASVGRQGDEKLFF
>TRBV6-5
CASRQGGTEAFF